This T cell receptor (beta chain) was sequenced during a study of blood T cell repertoires in COVID-19. Sequencing was performed with immunoSEQ multiplex PCR; in TCRdb, only in-frame clones are kept and a portion is missing. The sample lists roughly 180,000 clones; about four fifths were seen once. The V gene end was trimmed by 1 base and the J gene end by 4 bases; junction bases not matched to a gene: 7. Germline lookup yields CDR1 LNHDA and CDR2 SQIVND (reference sequence). The CDR3 loop spans 15 amino acids. The gene calls are TRBV19 and TRBJ2-7, with 7 bases lining up with TRBD1. The sequence was obtained from a woman aged 60-75 years with COVID-19, enrolled during active disease. The specimen was peripheral blood. CDR3 in DNA: TGTGCCAGTAGTATAGGTAGGGGGCGGACGTACGAGCAGTACTTC. Translating gives CASSIGRGRTYEQYF.